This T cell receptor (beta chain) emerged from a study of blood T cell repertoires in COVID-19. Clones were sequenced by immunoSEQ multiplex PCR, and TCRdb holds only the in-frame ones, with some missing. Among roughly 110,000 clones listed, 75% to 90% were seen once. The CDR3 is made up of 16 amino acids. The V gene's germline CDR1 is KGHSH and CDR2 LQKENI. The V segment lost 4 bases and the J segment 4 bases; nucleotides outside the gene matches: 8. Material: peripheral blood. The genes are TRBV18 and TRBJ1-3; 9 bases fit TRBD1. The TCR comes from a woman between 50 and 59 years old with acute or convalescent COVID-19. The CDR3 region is CASSLGQGGIGNTIYF. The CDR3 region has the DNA TGTGCCAGCTCACTGGGACAGGGAGGCATCGGAAACACCATATATTTT. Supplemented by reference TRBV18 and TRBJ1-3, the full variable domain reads NAGVMQNPRHLVRRRGQEARLRCSPMKGHSHVYWYRQLPEEGLKFMVYLQKENIIDESGMPKERFSAEFPKEGPSILRIQQVVRGDSAAYFCASSLGQGGIGNTIYFGEGSWLTVV.